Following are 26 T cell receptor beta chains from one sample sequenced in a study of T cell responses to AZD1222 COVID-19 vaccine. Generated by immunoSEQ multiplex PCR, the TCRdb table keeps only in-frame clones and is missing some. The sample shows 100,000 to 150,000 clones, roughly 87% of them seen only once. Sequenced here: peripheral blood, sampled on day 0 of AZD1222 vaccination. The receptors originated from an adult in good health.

The CDR3 sequence: CASSLHAYEQYF. The CDR3 DNA sequence: TGTGCCAGCAGCCTCCACGCCTACGAGCAGTACTTC. The V call is TRBV27, the J call TRBJ2-7; D remains unclear. V lost 6 bases to trimming and J lost 2 bases, with 8 bases between them. From germline, CDR1 is MNHEY and CDR2 SMNVEV (reference sequence). The CDR3 runs to 12 residues.

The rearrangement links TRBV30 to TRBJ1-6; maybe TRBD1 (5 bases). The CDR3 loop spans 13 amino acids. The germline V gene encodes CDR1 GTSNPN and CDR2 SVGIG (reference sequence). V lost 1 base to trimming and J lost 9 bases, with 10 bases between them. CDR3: CAWSGQGGSPLHF. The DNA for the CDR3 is TGTGCCTGGAGTGGGCAGGGAGGTTCACCCCTCCACTTT.

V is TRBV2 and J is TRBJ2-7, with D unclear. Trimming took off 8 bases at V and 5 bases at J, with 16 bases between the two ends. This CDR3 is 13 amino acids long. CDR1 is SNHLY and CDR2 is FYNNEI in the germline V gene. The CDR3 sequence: CASGPVSADEQYF. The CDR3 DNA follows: TGTGCCAGCGGCCCTGTGTCGGCGGACGAGCAGTACTTC.

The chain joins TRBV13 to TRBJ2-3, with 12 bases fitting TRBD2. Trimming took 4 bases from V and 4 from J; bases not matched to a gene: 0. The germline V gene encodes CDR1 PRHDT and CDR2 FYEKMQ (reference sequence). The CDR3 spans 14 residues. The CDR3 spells CASSSSGGADTQYF. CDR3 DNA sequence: TGTGCCAGCAGCTCTAGCGGGGGGGCAGATACGCAGTATTTT.

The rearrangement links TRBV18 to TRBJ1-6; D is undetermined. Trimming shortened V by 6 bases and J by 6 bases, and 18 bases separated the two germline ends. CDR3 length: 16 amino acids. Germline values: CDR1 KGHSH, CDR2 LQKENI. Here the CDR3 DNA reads TGTGCCAGCTCGCGACGGACCGCGTGGGTTAATTCACCCCTCCACTTT. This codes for CASSRRTAWVNSPLHF.

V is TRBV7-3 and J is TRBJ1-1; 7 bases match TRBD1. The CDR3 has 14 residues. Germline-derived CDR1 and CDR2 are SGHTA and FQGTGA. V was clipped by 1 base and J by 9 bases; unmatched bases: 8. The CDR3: CASSLNPGQSQAFF. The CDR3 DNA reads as TGTGCCAGCAGCTTAAACCCGGGACAGTCCCAAGCTTTCTTT. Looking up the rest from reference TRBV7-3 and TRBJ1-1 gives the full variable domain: GAGVSQTPSNKVTEKGKYVELRCDPISGHTALYWYRQSLGQGPEFLIYFQGTGAADDSGLPNDRFFAVRPEGSVSTLKIQRTERGDSAVYLCASSLNPGQSQAFFGQGTRLTVV.

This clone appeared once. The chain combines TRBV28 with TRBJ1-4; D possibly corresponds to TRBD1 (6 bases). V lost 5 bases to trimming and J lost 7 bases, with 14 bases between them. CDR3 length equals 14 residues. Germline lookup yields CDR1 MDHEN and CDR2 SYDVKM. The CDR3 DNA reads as TGTGCCAGCAGTGCGGTCAGGGGCGGTGAAAAACTGTTTTTT. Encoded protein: CASSAVRGGEKLFF.

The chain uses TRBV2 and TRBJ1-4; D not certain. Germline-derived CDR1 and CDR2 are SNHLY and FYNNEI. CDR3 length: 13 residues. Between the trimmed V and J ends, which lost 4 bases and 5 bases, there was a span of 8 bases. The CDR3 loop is CASSGRTNEKLFF. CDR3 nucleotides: TGTGCCAGCAGTGGGCGAACCAATGAAAAACTGTTTTTT.

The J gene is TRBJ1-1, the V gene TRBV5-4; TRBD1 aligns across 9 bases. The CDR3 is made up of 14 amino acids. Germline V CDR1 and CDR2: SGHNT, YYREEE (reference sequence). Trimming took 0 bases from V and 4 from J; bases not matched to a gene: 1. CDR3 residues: CASSLGQGVTEAFF. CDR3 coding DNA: TGTGCCAGCAGCTTGGGACAGGGGGTCACTGAAGCTTTCTTT.

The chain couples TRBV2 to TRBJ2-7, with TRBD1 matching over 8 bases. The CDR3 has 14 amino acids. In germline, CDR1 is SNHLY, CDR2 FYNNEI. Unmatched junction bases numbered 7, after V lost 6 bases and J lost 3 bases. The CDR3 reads CASRSGGASYEQYF. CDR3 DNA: TGTGCCAGCAGATCAGGGGGCGCTAGCTACGAGCAGTACTTC.

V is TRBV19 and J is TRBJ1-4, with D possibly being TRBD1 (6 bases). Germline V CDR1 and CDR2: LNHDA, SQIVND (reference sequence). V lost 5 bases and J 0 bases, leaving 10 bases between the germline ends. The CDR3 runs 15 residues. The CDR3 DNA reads TGTGCCAGTAGTCACCCAGGGGCAACTAATGAAAAACTGTTTTTT. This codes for CASSHPGATNEKLFF.

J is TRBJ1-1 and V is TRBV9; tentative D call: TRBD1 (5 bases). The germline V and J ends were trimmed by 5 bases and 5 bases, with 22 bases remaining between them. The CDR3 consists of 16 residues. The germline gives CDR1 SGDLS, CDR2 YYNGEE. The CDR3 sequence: CASSLAGGLELTEAFF. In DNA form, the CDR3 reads TGTGCCAGCAGTCTCGCGGGGGGTCTTGAATTGACTGAAGCTTTCTTT.

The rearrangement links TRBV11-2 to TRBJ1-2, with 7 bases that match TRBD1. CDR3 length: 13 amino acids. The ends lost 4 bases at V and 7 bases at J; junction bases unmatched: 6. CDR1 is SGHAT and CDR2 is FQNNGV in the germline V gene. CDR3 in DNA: TGTGCCAGCAGCTCGGGACAGCCCCGTGGCTACACCTTC. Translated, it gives CASSSGQPRGYTF.

The CDR3 DNA is TGTGCCAGCGCAGCGCCGATGACAGGGAATTCACCCCTCCACTTT. This codes for CASAAPMTGNSPLHF. J is TRBJ1-6 and V is TRBV27, with 7 bases identical to TRBD1. The germline CDR1 and CDR2 sequences are MNHEY and SMNVEV (reference sequence). Germline trimming cut 8 bases from V and 7 bases from J; bases unmatched to any gene: 11. The CDR3 has 15 residues.

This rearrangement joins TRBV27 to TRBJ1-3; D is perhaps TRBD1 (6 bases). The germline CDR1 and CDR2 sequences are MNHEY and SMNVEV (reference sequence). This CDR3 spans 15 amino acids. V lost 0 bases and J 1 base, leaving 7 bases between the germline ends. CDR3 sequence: CASSLSRGSGNTIYF. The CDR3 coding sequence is TGTGCCAGCAGTTTATCAAGGGGGTCTGGAAACACCATATATTTT.

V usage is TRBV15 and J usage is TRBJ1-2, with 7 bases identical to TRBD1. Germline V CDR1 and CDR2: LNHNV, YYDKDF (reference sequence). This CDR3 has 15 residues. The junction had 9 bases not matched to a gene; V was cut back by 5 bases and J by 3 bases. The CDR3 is CATSLGQVVDYGYTF. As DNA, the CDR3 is TGTGCCACCAGCCTCGGACAGGTTGTTGACTATGGCTACACCTTC.

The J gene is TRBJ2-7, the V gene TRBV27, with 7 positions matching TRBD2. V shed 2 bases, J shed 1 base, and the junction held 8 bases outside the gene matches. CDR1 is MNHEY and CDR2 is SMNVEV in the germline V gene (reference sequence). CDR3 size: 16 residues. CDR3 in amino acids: CASSLGLGGVSYEQYF. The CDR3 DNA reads TGTGCCAGCAGTTTAGGGTTGGGGGGGGTATCCTACGAGCAGTACTTC.

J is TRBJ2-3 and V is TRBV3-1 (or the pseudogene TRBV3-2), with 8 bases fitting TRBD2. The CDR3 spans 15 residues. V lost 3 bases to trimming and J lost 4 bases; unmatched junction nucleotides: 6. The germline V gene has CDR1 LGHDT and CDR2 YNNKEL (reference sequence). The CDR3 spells CASSHSGAGADTQYF. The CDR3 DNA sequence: TGTGCCAGCAGCCATAGCGGGGCGGGAGCAGATACGCAGTATTTT.

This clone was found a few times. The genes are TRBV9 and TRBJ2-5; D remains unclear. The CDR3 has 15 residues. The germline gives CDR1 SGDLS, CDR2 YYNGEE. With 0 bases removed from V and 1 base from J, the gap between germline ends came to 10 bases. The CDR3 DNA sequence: TGTGCCAGCAGCGTAGAACAGCTCGCCCAAGAGACCCAGTACTTC. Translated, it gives CASSVEQLAQETQYF.

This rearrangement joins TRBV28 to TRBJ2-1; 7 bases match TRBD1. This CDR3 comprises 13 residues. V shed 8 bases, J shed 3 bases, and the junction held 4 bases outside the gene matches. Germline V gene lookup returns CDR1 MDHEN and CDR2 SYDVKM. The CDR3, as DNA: TGTGCCAGCTACAGGGGTAGCTACAATGAGCAGTTCTTC. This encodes CASYRGSYNEQFF. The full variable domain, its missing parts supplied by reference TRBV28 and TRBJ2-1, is DVKVTQSSRYLVKRTGEKVFLECVQDMDHENMFWYRQDPGLGLRLIYFSYDVKMKEKGDIPEGYSVSREKKERFSLILESASTNQTSMYLCASYRGSYNEQFFGPGTRLTVL.

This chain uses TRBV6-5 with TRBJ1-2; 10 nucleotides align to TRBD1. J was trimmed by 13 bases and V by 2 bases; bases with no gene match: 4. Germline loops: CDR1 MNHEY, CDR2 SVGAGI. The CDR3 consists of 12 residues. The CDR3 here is CASSYQGQGCTF. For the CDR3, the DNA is TGTGCCAGCAGTTACCAGGGACAGGGGTGCACCTTC.

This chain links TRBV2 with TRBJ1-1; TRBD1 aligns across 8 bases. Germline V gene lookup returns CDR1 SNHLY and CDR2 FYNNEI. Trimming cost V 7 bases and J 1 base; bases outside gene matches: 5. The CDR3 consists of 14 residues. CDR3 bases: TGTGCCAGCATTGTTACAGGGGGGAACACTGAAGCTTTCTTT. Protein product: CASIVTGGNTEAFF.

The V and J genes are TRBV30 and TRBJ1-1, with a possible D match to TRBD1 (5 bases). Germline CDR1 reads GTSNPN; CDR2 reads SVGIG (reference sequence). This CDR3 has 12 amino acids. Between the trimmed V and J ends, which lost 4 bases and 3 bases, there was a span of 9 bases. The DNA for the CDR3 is TGTGCCTGGATGAGGGGTTACACTGAAGCTTTCTTT. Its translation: CAWMRGYTEAFF.

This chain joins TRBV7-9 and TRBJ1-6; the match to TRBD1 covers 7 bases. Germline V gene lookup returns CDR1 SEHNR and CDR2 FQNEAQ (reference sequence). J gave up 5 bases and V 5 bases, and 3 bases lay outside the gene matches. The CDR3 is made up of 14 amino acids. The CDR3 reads CASSHGQDNSPLHF. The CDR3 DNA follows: TGTGCCAGCAGCCACGGACAGGATAATTCACCCCTCCACTTT.

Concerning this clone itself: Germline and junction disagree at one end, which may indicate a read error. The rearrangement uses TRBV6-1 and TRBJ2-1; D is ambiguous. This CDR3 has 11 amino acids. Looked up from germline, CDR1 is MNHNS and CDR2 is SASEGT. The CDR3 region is CASSERPSRVF. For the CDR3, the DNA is TGTGCCAGCAGTGAACGGCCCTCACGGGTCTTC.

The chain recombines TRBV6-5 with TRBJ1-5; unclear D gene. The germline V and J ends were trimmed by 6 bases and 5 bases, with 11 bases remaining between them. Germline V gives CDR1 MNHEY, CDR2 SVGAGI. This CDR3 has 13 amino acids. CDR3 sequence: CASRDLRDQPQHF. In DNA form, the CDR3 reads TGTGCCAGCAGGGACCTCCGCGATCAGCCCCAGCATTTT.